This record concerns one T cell receptor (beta chain) sequence. It lacks a known antigen. Base qualities are not recorded, but no much larger clone differs from it by a single base. A cohort of about 27 patients with locally advanced or metastatic urothelial carcinoma, treated at Memorial Sloan Kettering on a trial protocol, was included. Peripheral blood mononuclear cells were collected pretreatment and during treatment, at between 1 and 8 total time points per patient. The Qiagen DNeasy Blood extraction kit was used to purify genomic DNA from total PBMCs and tumor samples. PBMCs were collected pretreatment and during treatment, and were isolated and stored as previously described. Taken from the germline V gene (reference sequence), the CDR1 and CDR2 loops are LNHDA and SQIVND. The CDR3 has 16 amino acids, counting the end cysteine and phenylalanine. Left in the record is the CDR3 DNA by itself, 48 bases read in frame from the first base. After removal of 0 bases from V and 5 bases from J, the junction retains 7 bases not matched to a gene.

Synthetic TCR analog templates were spiked into each PCR so that absolute template abundance could be estimated from read counts. The immunoSEQ assay was used to amplify TCRbeta CDR3 regions from genomic DNA with bias-controlled V and J gene primers. Sequencing of rearranged TCRbeta segments was done at approximately 20X coverage. The authors' pipeline ran thus. Sequencing errors were corrected by clustering, and CDR3s were annotated against IMGT so that V, D and J genes could be assigned. Out-of-frame and stop-codon sequences were excluded, and only productive TCRbeta rearrangements were used in downstream analyses. Clonality was computed as one minus Shannon entropy normalized by the log of the number of unique productive sequences. Clones differing between time points or between blood and tumor were identified by Fisher's exact test with Benjamini-Hochberg correction at adjusted p below 0.01. The immuneACCESS repertoire file appears here via TCRdb, limited to in-frame rearrangements. These files lack a portion of the clones; in checked studies, under half of the deficit traces to unresolved V genes, and the cause of the others is not known. The DNA gave D and trimming, while V, J and clone size come from that table. For this sample there are fewer than 50,000 clones; 70% to 90% appear just once. The ten largest account for 6.5% to 8% of the sample.

These data originate in a study of PD-L1 blockade in urothelial cancer (dated by TCRdb to about 2017). For context, the study as a whole: All patients started therapy in the mid-2010s and received atezolizumab 1,200 mg intravenously every 3 weeks. About 90% of the roughly 29 patients were identified as males with urothelial cancer of bladder origin, and a prior smoking history was reported by 18 of 29 patients. Blood samples gave a median of about 130,000 T cells and 77,000 or so unique TCRs, with a median clonality of 0.080. Under ten patients reached durable clinical benefit, while 15 to 25 patients did not. Blood samples were analyzed 3 weeks after the start of treatment (second dose) and 6 weeks after the start of treatment. The study, an exploratory multi-omic analysis, examined somatic, immune and clinical correlates of response to PD-L1 blockade with atezolizumab in urothelial cancer. Whole exome sequencing and RNA sequencing of pretreatment tumors were performed alongside TCR sequencing in the same patients. Pretreatment tumor samples, along with matched peripheral blood serially collected before and after atezolizumab treatment, were subjected to TCR sequencing. Under 30 patients had pretreatment blood TCR-seq, some 24 had at least one posttreatment blood collection, and some 24 had tumor TCR-seq. An ECOG performance status of 0 or 1 was recorded for the patients, and 0 to 3 prior chemotherapy regimens had been received by the patients. Durable clinical benefit was defined as a progression-free survival longer than 6 months, and TCR features were additionally tested against progression-free survival and overall survival.

On the study overall, not on this receptor specifically: Because the sample size was small (n ≈ 30) and many of the analyses were exploratory, the results are meant to be hypothesis-generating. A pretreatment peripheral blood TCR clonality below the median was linked to improved progression-free and overall survival. Patients with durable benefit showed greater expansion of tumor-associated TCR clones in peripheral blood 3 weeks after starting treatment (n ≈ 23, p = 0.022).

This receptor was identified in a man aged 55 to 69 with urothelial cancer. The chain is assembled from TRBV19 and TRBJ2-7; 10 central bases correspond to TRBD2. Sequencing was performed on PBMCs, taken around atezolizumab (anti-PD-L1) treatment. The nucleotides are TGTGCCAGTAGTATAGATGCTAGCGGGGGAAGGGACGAGCAGTACTTC. Translated, it reads CASSIDASGGRDEQYF. When the CDR3 is completed using the reference TRBV19 and TRBJ2-7 genes on either side, the full variable domain is DGGITQSPKYLFRKEGQNVTLSCEQNLNHDAMYWYRQDPGQGLRLIYYSQIVNDFQKGDIAEGYSVSREKKESFPLTVTSAQKNPTAFYLCASSIDASGGRDEQYFGPGTRLTVT.